Listed here are 27 T cell receptor beta chains from one sample, sequenced in a study of esophageal squamous cell carcinoma under preoperative chemotherapy. Each CDR3 protein gets one entry after TCRdb re-called the PCR reads with MiXCR. The table has about 15,000 distinct CDR3 sequences, roughly half seen once. Noted time point: before preoperative PTX-NDP chemotherapy. The sample was taken from a patient given preoperative chemotherapy. These receptors came from a human donor with esophageal squamous cell carcinoma. The donor label of this sample is uncertain.

The chain carries TRBV7-2 and TRBJ2-7; 11 nucleotides match TRBD2. This CDR3 has 16 amino acids. The junction had 5 bases not matched to a gene; V was cut back by 4 bases and J by 0 bases. Germline V CDR1 and CDR2: SGHTA, FQGNSA. In nucleotides, the CDR3 is TGTGCCAGCAGCTATTCTAGCGGGGGGAGCTCCTACGAGCAGTACTTC. Its translation: CASSYSSGGSSYEQYF.

V gene TRBV27 combines with J gene TRBJ2-1, with D maybe TRBD1 (6 bases). Near its end, the DNA agrees better with TRBJ2-5, so the J call may be wrong. This CDR3 contains 13 residues. Germline loops: CDR1 MNHEY, CDR2 SMNVEV (reference sequence). The CDR3 spells CASSSRTEETQYF. The CDR3 DNA reads TGTGCCAGCAGTTCAAGGACAGAAGAGACCCAGTACTTC.

The gene calls are TRBV7-2 and TRBJ2-4, with a weak D call TRBD1 (6 bases). Germline V gene data show CDR1 as SGHTA and CDR2 as FQGNSA. The CDR3 contains 16 residues. Between the trimmed V and J ends, which lost 8 bases and 5 bases, there was a span of 22 bases. The CDR3 DNA reads TGTGCCAGCGGGGTGGGGGCGGGCCAGATTCAAAACATTCAGTACTTC. It translates to CASGVGAGQIQNIQYF.

Details on this clonotype: A read error may produce the germline difference seen at one junction end. The V call is TRBV7-2, the J call TRBJ2-4, with D perhaps given as TRBD1 or TRBD2 (6 bases each). The CDR3 is made up of 15 amino acids. CDR1 is SGHTA, CDR2 FQGNSA, per germline. CDR3 sequence (DNA): TGTGCCGCGGGCCACGGGGGCCTTGCCCAAAACATCCAGTACTTC. This translates into CAAGHGGLAQNIQYF.

There are a few counts of this clonotype. This chain uses TRBV12-3 or TRBV12-4 with TRBJ2-7; either TRBD1 or TRBD2 may supply D (6 bases each). CDR3 length: 13 amino acids. Trimming stripped 3 bases from V and 3 bases from J, with 9 bases between. The DNA for the CDR3 is TGTGCCAGCAGTTTCGGAGGGGGCTACGAGCAGTACTTC. Translating gives CASSFGGGYEQYF.

V and J are TRBV6-1 and TRBJ2-3, with 8 positions matching TRBD2. Trimming removed 7 bases from V and 1 base from J; junction bases left unmatched: 4. The germline CDR1 and CDR2 sequences are MNHNS and SASEGT. The CDR3 sequence is 14 residues long. CDR3 protein: CASILGLGTDTQYF. CDR3 sequence (DNA): TGTGCCAGCATTCTGGGACTAGGCACAGATACGCAGTATTTT.

This clonotype was seen at least ten times. This chain joins TRBV10-3 and TRBJ2-3; 7 bases fit TRBD2. J was trimmed by 2 bases and V by 5 bases; bases with no gene match: 4. The germline gives CDR1 ENHRY, CDR2 SYGVKD. The CDR3 consists of 14 residues. The CDR3 DNA reads as TGTGCCATCAGTCCTAGCGGCAACACAGATACGCAGTATTTT. Its translation: CAISPSGNTDTQYF.

This rearrangement joins TRBV7-2 to TRBJ2-5; possible D gene TRBD2, 7 bases. In germline, CDR1 is SGHTA, CDR2 FQGNSA. Trimming cost V 8 bases and J 10 bases, with 29 bases left between them. There are 16 residues in the CDR3. For the CDR3, the DNA is TGTGCCAGCGGGGGGGGGGGGGGCCATAACCAAGACATCCAGTACTTC. As protein: CASGGGGGHNQDIQYF.

Regarding this clonotype: Relative to the germline gene, one junction end is altered; a read error may explain this. The chain employs TRBV7-7 and TRBJ2-5; D remains ambiguous. Germline V gene sequence: CDR1 SSHAT, CDR2 FNYEAQ (reference sequence). This CDR3 is built from 13 residues. In DNA, the CDR3 is TGTGCTAGCAGCACCGGCCATCAAGAGACCCAGTACTTC. This translates into CASSTGHQETQYF.

The chain combines TRBV7-6 with TRBJ2-3; a possible D gene is TRBD1 (5 bases). This CDR3 contains 15 residues. V was cut by 5 bases and J by 2 bases, with 14 bases left in between. CDR1 is SGHVS and CDR2 is FNYEAQ in the germline V gene. The CDR3 protein is CASSQQVENTDTQYF. CDR3 sequence (DNA): TGTGCCAGCAGCCAACAGGTTGAGAACACAGATACGCAGTATTTT.

This clonotype was found many times. V is TRBV5-4 and J is TRBJ2-5, with TRBD1 identical over 9 bases. The CDR3 length is 11 residues. Germline CDR1 SGHNT, CDR2 YYREEE (reference sequence). With 4 bases clipped from V and 9 bases from J, the junction kept 1 base outside the gene matches. The CDR3 region has the DNA TGTGCCAGCAGCCGGACAGGGGCCCAGTACTTC. Amino acid sequence: CASSRTGAQYF.

This sequence joins TRBV6-1 and TRBJ2-3; D gene uncertain. The J call may not be correct, given that the DNA end is closer to TRBJ2-7. This CDR3 spans 12 amino acids. CDR1 is MNHNS and CDR2 is SASEGT in the germline V gene. The CDR3, as DNA: TGTGCCAGCAGTGAAGCATTCGGTGAGCAGTACTTC. This translates into CASSEAFGEQYF.

As regards this clonotype: The CDR3 does not close with the conserved phenylalanine or tryptophan, likely indicating a read error. The DNA is omitted, as the CDR3 cannot be located on it reliably, and the CDR3 follows TCRdb's listing. The chain is built from TRBV7-9 and TRBJ2-5; the D call TRBD1 from the table was never checked on the DNA. Germline assignment: CDR1 SEHNR and CDR2 FQNEAQ (reference sequence). The CDR3 totals 14 residues, both ends included. The CDR3 here is CASSSTGWQATQHS.

In the case of this clonotype: The junction departs from germline at one end; a sequencing error may be responsible. The V call is TRBV7-6, the J call TRBJ2-3, with TRBD2 matching 8 bases. CDR3 length: 14 amino acids. Per germline, CDR1 SGHVS and CDR2 FNYEAQ. The CDR3 coding sequence is TGTGCCGGCAGCGGGGGAACAGGGCAGGAGACCCAGTATTTC. Protein product: CAGSGGTGQETQYF.

By proportion, this clonotype is medium-sized (0.01 to 0.1%). V is TRBV7-2 and J is TRBJ2-1; TRBD2 is a possible D gene (5 bases). V was shortened by 3 bases and J by 4 bases, with 10 bases between the two germline ends. CDR3 length: 14 residues. Germline-derived CDR1 and CDR2 are SGHTA and FQGNSA. CDR3 protein: CASSFGGPYNEQFF. DNA for the CDR3: TGTGCCAGCAGCTTCGGCGGGCCTTACAATGAGCAGTTCTTC. Full variable domain (missing parts from reference TRBV7-2 and TRBJ2-1): GAGVSQSPSNKVTEKGKDVELRCDPISGHTALYWYRQSLGQGLEFLIYFQGNSAPDKSGLPSDRFSAERTGGSVSTLTIQRTQQEDSAVYLCASSFGGPYNEQFFGPGTRLTVL.

This clonotype was seen a few times. The chain links TRBV5-8 to TRBJ2-1; a possible D gene is TRBD2 (6 bases). V shed 4 bases and J shed 8 bases, with 10 bases lying between them. Germline V CDR1 and CDR2: SGHTS, YDEGEE. This CDR3 spans 12 amino acids. CDR3 in DNA: TGTGCCAGCAGCCGACTAGTGCATGAGCAGTTCTTC. Amino acids: CASSRLVHEQFF.

This clonotype was recorded at least ten times. The chain employs TRBV6-1 and TRBJ2-3; D is possibly TRBD1 (5 bases). The CDR3 length is 15 residues. In germline, CDR1 is MNHNS, CDR2 SASEGT. With 1 base removed from V and 4 bases from J, the gap between germline ends came to 12 bases. DNA for the CDR3: TGTGCCAGCAGTGAAGTTCGTAGGGGTGCAGATACGCAGTATTTT. Translation gives CASSEVRRGADTQYF.

This clonotype was counted between two and nine times. This chain uses TRBV7-2 with TRBJ2-6; 7 bases line up with TRBD1. This CDR3 contains 15 residues. With V trimmed by 5 bases and J by 2 bases, 3 bases remained unmatched. Looked up from germline, CDR1 is SGHTA and CDR2 is FQGNSA. The CDR3: CASSRDRAGANVLTF. The CDR3 nucleotides are TGTGCCAGCAGCCGTGACAGGGCTGGGGCCAACGTCCTGACTTTC.

This clonotype was detected a few times. The chain joins TRBV12-3 or TRBV12-4 to TRBJ2-3; perhaps TRBD2 as D (5 bases). Trimming took 4 bases from V and 0 from J, leaving 5 bases between them. This CDR3 has 13 residues. The CDR3 region is CASSSGSTDTQYF. The CDR3 region has the DNA TGTGCCAGCAGTTCGGGAAGCACAGATACGCAGTATTTT.

This clonotype occurred a few times. The CDR3 coding sequence is TGCGCCAGCAGTGAAACTAGCGGGATAGAGAAGACCCAGTACTTC. It yields the protein CASSETSGIEKTQYF. The chain joins TRBV10-1 to TRBJ2-5, with 10 bases identical to TRBD2. CDR1 is WNHNN and CDR2 is SYGVQD in the germline V gene (reference sequence). The CDR3 is made up of 15 amino acids. V trimming: 3 bases; J trimming: 6 bases; junction bases outside the gene matches: 7.

V is TRBV12-3 or TRBV12-4 and J is TRBJ2-5; D possibly corresponds to TRBD1 (7 bases). CDR3 length: 14 amino acids. V gave up 6 bases and J gave up 11 bases, with 22 bases separating them. CDR3 coding DNA: TGTGCCAGCAGGTGGACGGGGGACAGTGGGCCGCAGTACTTC. Encoded protein: CASRWTGDSGPQYF.

The chain couples TRBV6-5 to TRBJ2-3; the D gene is possibly TRBD1 (8 bases). Trimming stripped 2 bases from V and 10 bases from J, with 22 bases between. The germline gives CDR1 MNHEY, CDR2 SVGAGI. This CDR3 comprises 16 residues. The CDR3: CASSYLTGGGTGAQYF. The CDR3, as DNA: TGTGCCAGCAGTTACCTTACAGGGGGGGGAACCGGGGCGCAGTATTTT.

Of note for this clonotype: Relative to the germline gene, one junction end is altered; a read error may explain this. The DNA for the CDR3 is TGCGTCAGGGGGAGGTTGGCCACAGATACGCAGTACTTC. Its protein is CVRGRLATDTQYF. The genes are TRBV7-3 and TRBJ2-3, with D tentatively TRBD1 (7 bases). TRBJ2-7 explains the end of the DNA better; the J call may be wrong. This CDR3 comprises 13 residues. The germline CDR1 and CDR2 sequences are SGHTA and FQGTGA.

This chain connects TRBV11-3 to TRBJ2-7, with D perhaps TRBD1 (7 bases). The CDR3 has 15 amino acids. Deletions cut 1 base from V and 0 bases from J, with 10 bases between. Germline assignment: CDR1 SGHNT and CDR2 YENEEA. The chain's CDR3 is CASSLGQGGSYEQYF. CDR3 sequence (DNA): TGTGCCAGCAGCTTAGGCCAGGGGGGCTCCTACGAGCAGTACTTC. Drawing the rest from reference TRBV11-3 and TRBJ2-7, the complete variable domain is EAGVVQSPRYKIIEKKQPVAFWCNPISGHNTLYWYLQNLGQGPELLIRYENEEAVDDSQLPKDRFSAERLKGVDSTLKIQPAELGDSAVYLCASSLGQGGSYEQYFGPGTRLTVT.

This chain connects TRBV6-1 to TRBJ2-1; D uncertain. The V and J ends lost 1 base and 13 bases respectively, with 11 bases between them. Looked up from germline, CDR1 is MNHNS and CDR2 is SASEGT. The CDR3 contains 12 residues. The chain's CDR3 is CASSEGEETQFF. The CDR3 DNA reads as TGTGCCAGCAGTGAAGGAGAAGAGACCCAGTTCTTC.

This chain uses TRBV7-9 with TRBJ2-5; 7 nucleotides line up with TRBD2. V shed 0 bases, J shed 11 bases, and the junction held 9 bases outside the gene matches. The germline V gene encodes CDR1 SEHNR and CDR2 FQNEAQ (reference sequence). This CDR3 comprises 14 residues. CDR3 amino acids: CASSLAGLGDEQYF. CDR3 DNA: TGTGCCAGCAGCTTAGCCGGACTAGGCGATGAGCAGTACTTC.

As to this clonotype: Sequence at one end of the junction differs from germline and may be a read error. This chain uses TRBV11-3 with TRBJ2-3, with D perhaps TRBD2 (7 bases). Germline V gene sequence: CDR1 SGHNT, CDR2 YENEEA. This CDR3 comprises 18 residues. CDR3: CASCFAGGGGGRTETQYF. Written as DNA, the CDR3 is TGTGCGAGCTGCTTCGCGGGTGGGGGGGGCGGCCGCACAGAGACGCAGTATTTT.